Listed below are T cell receptor beta chains from one sample, sequenced in a study of metastatic and nonmetastatic thyroid tumors. TCRdb re-called the PCR reads via MiXCR. This sample has around 10,000 clones; 30% occur once, and the top ten carry roughly a sixth. Sequenced input: tumor tissue. The origin of the receptors is a female donor with papillary thyroid cancer or a benign thyroid nodule (not recorded which). Some clones in this sample may be carry-over from other donors' samples. CDR3s include the opening cysteine and the closing phenylalanine or tryptophan. The D gene is left open where the match is weak. Size values are once, few and many counts, or a class for expanded clones, and some rows have none.

TRBJ1-2 TRBV7-2 . . CASNRAGGHTGGYTF TGTGCCAGCAACCGAGCGGGGGGCCACACCGGTGGCTACACCTTC
TRBJ2-7 TRBV6-5 . large CASSYSPGHNYEQYF TGTGCCAGCAGTTACTCCCCGGGACACAACTACGAGCAGTACTTC
TRBJ2-3 TRBV12-3/TRBV12-4 . medium-sized CASSLRSDTQYF TGTGCCAGCAGTTTAAGGTCAGATACGCAGTATTTT
TRBJ2-2 TRBV2 . few CASSEQGPGELFF TGTGCCAGCAGTGAACAGGGTCCCGGAGAGCTGTTTTTT
TRBJ2-7 TRBV20-1 . . CSARLDRSHYEQYF TGCAGTGCTAGACTAGACAGGAGCCACTACGAGCAGTACTTC
TRBJ2-7 TRBV7-3 . medium-sized CASSLDGREQYF TGTGCCAGCAGCCTTGACGGACGGGAGCAGTACTTC
TRBJ2-1 TRBV7-3 TRBD1 medium-sized CASSLTGSSYNEQFF TGTGCCAGCAGCTTGACAGGGAGCTCCTACAATGAGCAGTTCTTC
TRBJ1-2 TRBV19 . . CASSISPGQPSTNYGYTF TGTGCCAGTAGTATAAGTCCCGGACAGCCGAGTACTAACTATGGCTACACCTTC
TRBJ2-7 TRBV6-2/TRBV6-3 TRBD1 medium-sized CASSWTGTGGLEQYF TGTGCCAGCAGTTGGACCGGGACAGGGGGCCTCGAGCAGTACTTC
TRBJ2-5 TRBV18 TRBD1 . CASSNNRGQETQYF TGTGCCAGCTCAAATAACAGGGGGCAAGAGACCCAGTACTTC
TRBJ2-7 TRBV2 TRBD1 . CASRGRDRFTYEQYF TGTGCCAGCAGGGGACGGGACAGGTTCACCTACGAGCAGTACTTC
TRBJ1-2 TRBV6-1 . few CASSPSRGSANYGYIF TGTGCCAGCAGTCCAAGCAGGGGTTCGGCCAACTATGGCTACATCTTC
TRBJ1-2 TRBV11-1 . medium-sized CASSFQGTSKLYGYTF TGTGCCAGCAGCTTCCAGGGGACTAGCAAACTGTATGGCTACACCTTC
TRBJ2-3 TRBV7-3 . few CASSLTVGATDTQYF TGTGCCAGCAGCTTAACCGTGGGAGCAACAGATACGCAGTATTTT
TRBJ1-2 TRBV5-5 . . CASSLGVGPSGYTF TGTGCCAGCAGCTTGGGTGTAGGGCCGTCTGGCTACACCTTC
TRBJ1-1 TRBV10-3 . . CAISEPERPGRAFF TGTGCCATCAGTGAGCCCGAACGACCGGGTCGGGCTTTCTTT
TRBJ1-4 TRBV4-2 TRBD1 . CASSQDLRGPGEKLFF TGTGCCAGCAGCCAAGACTTGAGGGGGCCGGGGGAAAAACTGTTTTTT
TRBJ2-1 TRBV20-1 . . CSARDVTSYNEQFF TGCAGTGCTAGAGATGTTACTAGCTACAATGAGCAGTTCTTC
TRBJ1-6 TRBV30 . . CAWNSGQGIDSPLHF TGTGCCTGGAACTCCGGGCAGGGGATTGATTCACCCCTCCACTTT
TRBJ2-7 TRBV20-1 . . CSARRDVSYEQYF TGCAGTGCTAGGCGGGACGTATCCTACGAGCAGTACTTC
TRBJ1-1 TRBV19 . few CASSEGRDTEAFF TGTGCCAGTAGTGAAGGGAGGGACACTGAAGCTTTCTTT
TRBJ2-7 TRBV6-2/TRBV6-3 . . CASSYTLRDTSHEQYF TGTGCCAGCAGTTACACCCTCCGGGACACGTCTCACGAGCAGTACTTC
TRBJ2-7 TRBV7-2 TRBD2 . CASSELAGHYEQYF TGTGCCAGCAGTGAACTAGCGGGTCACTACGAGCAGTACTTC
TRBJ2-3 TRBV20-1 . many CSASASSGLLTDTQYF TGCAGTGCTAGCGCGTCATCGGGACTCCTCACAGATACGCAGTATTTT
TRBJ1-1 TRBV6-1 . medium-sized CASIWGGGNTEAFF TGTGCCAGCATTTGGGGAGGGGGGAACACTGAAGCTTTCTTT
TRBJ1-2 TRBV4-1 . medium-sized CASSQTGFFGYTF TGCGCCAGCAGCCAAACAGGGTTTTTTGGCTACACCTTC
TRBJ2-1 TRBV5-1 TRBD2 . CASTSGAGGSSYNEQFF TGCGCCAGCACCTCGGGGGCGGGAGGGTCCTCCTACAATGAGCAGTTCTTC
TRBJ1-6 TRBV2 . medium-sized CASRRDAYNSPLHF TGTGCCAGCAGAAGGGACGCATATAATTCACCCCTCCACTTT
TRBJ1-1 TRBV20-1 . . CSAPHEVPSEAFF TGCAGTGCCCCCCATGAGGTACCGTCTGAAGCTTTCTTT
TRBJ2-1 TRBV27 TRBD2 few CASSFVTSGTNEQFF TGTGCCAGCAGTTTCGTGACTAGCGGGACCAATGAGCAGTTCTTC
TRBJ1-5 TRBV6-5 TRBD1 few CASRGWTGGSLANQPQHF TGTGCCAGCAGAGGCTGGACAGGGGGCTCCTTGGCAAATCAGCCCCAGCATTTT